This T cell receptor (beta chain) was identified during a study of blood T cell repertoires in COVID-19. This CDR3 spans 17 amino acids. V was clipped by 0 bases and J by 0 bases; unmatched bases: 6. From germline, CDR1 is LGHNA and CDR2 YSLEER. The data were produced by immunoSEQ multiplex PCR, yet TCRdb's version contains in-frame clones alone and is incomplete. This sample has about 310,000 clones, with roughly 84% found just once. The chain employs TRBV4-3 and TRBJ2-7; 9 bases map to TRBD1. Material: peripheral blood. The TCR originated in a man aged 50 to 59 with active or convalescent COVID-19. The CDR3 bases are TGCGCCAGCAGCCAAGATAGAGGACAGGGGATCTCCTACGAGCAGTACTTC. As protein: CASSQDRGQGISYEQYF.